Below are 10 T cell receptor beta chains sequenced from a single sample in a study of blood T cell repertoires in COVID-19. Sequencing used immunoSEQ multiplex PCR; TCRdb keeps in-frame clones, though not all of them. This repertoire shows some 150,000 clones, about four fifths found once; its top ten account for over 7.5%. Material for sequencing was peripheral blood. The receptors stem from a woman aged 70-85 years with acute or convalescent COVID-19.

The chain couples TRBV7-2 to TRBJ2-6; 9 bases are shared with TRBD1. CDR3 length equals 14 residues. After removal of 6 bases from V and 9 bases from J, the junction contained 6 bases not matched to a gene. Germline V gene lookup returns CDR1 SGHTA and CDR2 FQGNSA. CDR3 bases: TGTGCCAGCAGTTTGGACAGGGGTGACAACGTCCTGACTTTC. Translated, it gives CASSLDRGDNVLTF. Combining the CDR3 with reference TRBV7-2 and TRBJ2-6 gives the whole variable domain GAGVSQSPSNKVTEKGKDVELRCDPISGHTALYWYRQSLGQGLEFLIYFQGNSAPDKSGLPSDRFSAERTGGSVSTLTIQRTQQEDSAVYLCASSLDRGDNVLTFGAGSRLTVL.

This sequence joins TRBV9 and TRBJ1-3; a possible D gene is TRBD1 (5 bases). Deletions cut 4 bases from V and 4 bases from J, with 12 bases between. The CDR3 runs 14 residues. The germline V gene has CDR1 SGDLS and CDR2 YYNGEE. CDR3 sequence (DNA): TGTGCCAGCAGCCCCCAAGGGGTCGGAAACACCATATATTTT. It yields the protein CASSPQGVGNTIYF.

The J gene is TRBJ1-1, the V gene TRBV4-2; 9 nucleotides line up with TRBD1. The CDR3 totals 17 residues. V trimming: 4 bases; J trimming: 4 bases; junction bases outside the gene matches: 13. CDR1 and CDR2 from the germline V gene are LGHNA and YNFKEQ. The CDR3 bases are TGTGCCAGCAGCCTTGGGGCCACAGGGGGCGGCAGCACTGAAGCTTTCTTT. Translating gives CASSLGATGGGSTEAFF.

The chain carries TRBV7-2 and TRBJ2-2; 7 positions match TRBD2. The CDR3 covers 15 residues. Trimming cost V 0 bases and J 5 bases; bases outside gene matches: 3. Germline V lookup: CDR1 SGHTA, CDR2 FQGNSA. The CDR3 sequence is CASSLAGGGTGELFF. CDR3 bases: TGTGCCAGCAGCTTAGCGGGCGGGGGAACCGGGGAGCTGTTTTTT.

V gene TRBV27 combines with J gene TRBJ1-1; the D gene is possibly TRBD1 (5 bases). The V and J ends lost 0 bases and 7 bases respectively, with 12 bases between them. CDR1 and CDR2 from the germline V gene are MNHEY and SMNVEV (reference sequence). This CDR3 is 14 amino acids long. CDR3 region: CASSLSLGGREAFF. The CDR3 nucleotides are TGTGCCAGCAGTTTATCTCTGGGGGGACGTGAAGCTTTCTTT.

The V gene is TRBV30, the J gene TRBJ1-2; D is perhaps TRBD1 (5 bases). Trimming left V 0 bases short and J 6 bases short, with 11 bases between. The CDR3 totals 13 residues. Germline assignment: CDR1 GTSNPN and CDR2 SVGIG (reference sequence). The CDR3 spells CAWSVGATDGYTF. CDR3 sequence (DNA): TGTGCCTGGAGTGTAGGGGCAACCGATGGCTACACCTTC.

The chain carries TRBV4-3 and TRBJ2-1; 9 nucleotides match TRBD1. The ends lost 0 bases at V and 10 bases at J; junction bases unmatched: 16. Germline V gene lookup returns CDR1 LGHNA and CDR2 YSLEER. The CDR3 extends over 18 amino acids. The CDR3 sequence is CASSQETSTGGLGGEQFF. Here the CDR3 DNA reads TGCGCCAGCAGCCAAGAAACCTCGACAGGGGGTCTCGGAGGGGAGCAGTTCTTC.

This clone was counted only a few times. The CDR3 is CAWSVGLYNSPLHF. CDR3 bases: TGTGCCTGGAGTGTAGGACTTTATAATTCACCCCTCCACTTT. J is TRBJ1-6 and V is TRBV30; the D is unclear. The CDR3 spans 14 residues. Trimming pared 0 bases from V and 4 bases from J, leaving 7 bases between. Germline CDR1 reads GTSNPN; CDR2 reads SVGIG (reference sequence).

The chain joins TRBV6-5 to TRBJ1-6, with D perhaps matching TRBD1 (5 bases). V was pared by 2 bases and J by 9 bases, with 11 bases between. Looked up from germline, CDR1 is MNHEY and CDR2 is SVGAGI. The CDR3 sequence is 14 residues long. CDR3 sequence (DNA): TGTGCCAGCAGTTACGACAGTTCTGGTTCACCCCTCCACTTT. Amino acid sequence: CASSYDSSGSPLHF.

The V and J genes are TRBV4-3 and TRBJ1-2, with D tentatively TRBD1 (5 bases). Trimming cost V 0 bases and J 3 bases, with 11 bases left between them. Looked up from germline, CDR1 is LGHNA and CDR2 is YSLEER. The CDR3 runs 15 residues. The chain's CDR3 is CASSQDAGRDYGYTF. Written as DNA, the CDR3 is TGCGCCAGCAGCCAAGATGCCGGCAGGGACTATGGCTACACCTTC.